This TCR beta chain was identified in a study of T cell changes during pregnancy in multiple sclerosis. The data were produced by immunoSEQ multiplex PCR, yet TCRdb's version contains in-frame clones alone and is incomplete. The sample yields several thousand clones, 87% seen once. This TCR derives from a female donor in good health, enrolled as a control in a pregnancy study. Sequencing was performed on CD8+ T cells from peripheral blood mononuclear cells, taken in the first trimester of pregnancy.

The CDR3: CASSAYGGLDTQYF. DNA for the CDR3: TGTGCCAGCAGCGCCTATGGAGGGTTGGATACGCAGTATTTT. This rearrangement joins TRBV9 to TRBJ2-3; weak D call: TRBD2 (6 bases). Germline V gene data show CDR1 as SGDLS and CDR2 as YYNGEE. The CDR3 totals 14 residues. V lost 3 bases to trimming and J lost 6 bases, with 14 bases between them.